This T cell receptor beta chain derives from a study of post-analysis software for immune sequencing data. Study-level background: Multiple sclerosis in the patients followed relapsing-remitting, secondary progressive and progressive-relapsing courses. Whole-study findings and limits: The normalized Chao1 diversity of multiple sclerosis patients was significantly lower than that of controls. Analysis by F measure revealed that same-batch samples clustered strongly together. Patients showed TRBV5-6, TRBV5-1 and TRBV20-1 among about five TRBV segments more frequent than in controls.

Unique molecular identifiers featured in each of the TCR beta cDNA libraries. The T cell input of roughly 0.95 to 11 million gave about 470,000 cDNA molecules. TCRdb passed the PCR reads through MiXCR, listing each CDR3 protein once. The sample yields roughly 580,000 distinct CDR3 sequences, around 47% seen once. This clonotype appeared many times. Its antigen remains unidentified. The junction does not match germline at one end; this may be a read error. In germline, CDR1 is SGHAT, CDR2 FQNNGV. This CDR3 is 13 amino acids long. The V and J genes are TRBV11-2 and TRBJ1-1, with D hard to call. The sequencing sample was made of blood. This clonotype was sampled from a girl aged 5 to 17 with multiple sclerosis. CDR3: CASSLAVNTEAFF. DNA for the CDR3: TGTGCCAGCAGTTTAGCAGTCAACACTGAAGCTTTCTTT.